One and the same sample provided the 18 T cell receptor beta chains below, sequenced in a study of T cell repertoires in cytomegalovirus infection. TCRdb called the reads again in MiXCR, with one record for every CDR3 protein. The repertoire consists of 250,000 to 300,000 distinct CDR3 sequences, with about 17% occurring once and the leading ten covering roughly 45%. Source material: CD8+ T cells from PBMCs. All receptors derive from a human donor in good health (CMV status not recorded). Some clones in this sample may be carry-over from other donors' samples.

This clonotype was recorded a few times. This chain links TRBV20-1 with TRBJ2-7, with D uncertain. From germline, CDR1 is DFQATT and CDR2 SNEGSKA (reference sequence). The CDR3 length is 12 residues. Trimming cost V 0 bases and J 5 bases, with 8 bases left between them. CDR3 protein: CSARERSDEQYF. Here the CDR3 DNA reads TGCAGTGCTAGAGAACGGAGCGACGAGCAGTACTTC.

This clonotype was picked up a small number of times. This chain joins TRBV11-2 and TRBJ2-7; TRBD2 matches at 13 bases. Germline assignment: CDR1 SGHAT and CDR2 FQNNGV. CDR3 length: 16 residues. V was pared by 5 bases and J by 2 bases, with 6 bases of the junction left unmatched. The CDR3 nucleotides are TGTGCCAGCAGCGCTATGACTAGCGGGGGGACCTACGAGCAGTACTTC. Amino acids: CASSAMTSGGTYEQYF.

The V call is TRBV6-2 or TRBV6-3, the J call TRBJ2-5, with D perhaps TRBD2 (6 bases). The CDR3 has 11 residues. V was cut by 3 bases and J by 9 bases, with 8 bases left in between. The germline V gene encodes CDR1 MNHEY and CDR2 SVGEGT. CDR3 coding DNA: TGTGCCAGCAGTTATGGCGGGGCCCAGTACTTC. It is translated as CASSYGGAQYF.

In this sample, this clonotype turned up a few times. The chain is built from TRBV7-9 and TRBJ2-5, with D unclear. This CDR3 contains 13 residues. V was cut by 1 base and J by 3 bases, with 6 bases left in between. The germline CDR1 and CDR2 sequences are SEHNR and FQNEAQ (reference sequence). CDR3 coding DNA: TGTGCCAGCAGCTTAGTTACGGAAGAGACCCAGTACTTC. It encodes CASSLVTEETQYF.

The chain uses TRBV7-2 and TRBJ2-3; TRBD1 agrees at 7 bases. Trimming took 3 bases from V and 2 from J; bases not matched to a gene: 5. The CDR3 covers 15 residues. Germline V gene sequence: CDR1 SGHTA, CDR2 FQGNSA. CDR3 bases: TGTGCCAGCAGCTTCCCAGGGGGATTCACAGATACGCAGTATTTT. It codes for CASSFPGGFTDTQYF.

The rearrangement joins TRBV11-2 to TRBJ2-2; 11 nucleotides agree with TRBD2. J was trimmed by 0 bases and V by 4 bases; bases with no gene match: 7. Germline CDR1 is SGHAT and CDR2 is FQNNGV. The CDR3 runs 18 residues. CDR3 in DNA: TGTGCCAGCAGCTCTCATCCGACTAGCGGGGCGAACACCGGGGAGCTGTTTTTT. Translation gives CASSSHPTSGANTGELFF.

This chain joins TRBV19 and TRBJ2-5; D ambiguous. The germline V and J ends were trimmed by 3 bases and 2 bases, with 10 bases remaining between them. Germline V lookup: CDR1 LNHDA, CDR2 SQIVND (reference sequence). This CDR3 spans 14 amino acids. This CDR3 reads CASSIRQEQETQYF. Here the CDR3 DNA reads TGTGCCAGTAGTATTCGGCAAGAGCAAGAGACCCAGTACTTC.

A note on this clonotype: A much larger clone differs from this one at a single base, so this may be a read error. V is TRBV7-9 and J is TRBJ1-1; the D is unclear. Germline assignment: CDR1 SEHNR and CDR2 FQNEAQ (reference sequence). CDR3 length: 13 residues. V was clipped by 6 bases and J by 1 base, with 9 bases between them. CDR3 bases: TGTGCCAGCAGGGTGGACGGGAACACTGAAGCTTTCTTT. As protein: CASRVDGNTEAFF.

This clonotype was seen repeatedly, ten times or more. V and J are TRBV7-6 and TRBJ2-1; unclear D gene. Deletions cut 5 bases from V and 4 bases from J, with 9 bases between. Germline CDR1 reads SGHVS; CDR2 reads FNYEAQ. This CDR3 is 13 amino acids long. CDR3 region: CASSPEPYNEQFF. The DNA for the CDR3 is TGTGCCAGCAGCCCAGAGCCATACAATGAGCAGTTCTTC.

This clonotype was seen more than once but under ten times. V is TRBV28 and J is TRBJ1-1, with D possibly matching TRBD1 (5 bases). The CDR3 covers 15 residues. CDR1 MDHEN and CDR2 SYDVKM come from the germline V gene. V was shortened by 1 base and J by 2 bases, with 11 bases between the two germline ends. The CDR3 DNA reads TGTGCCAGCAGTTTATTCCAGGGCCGCAACACTGAAGCTTTCTTT. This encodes CASSLFQGRNTEAFF.

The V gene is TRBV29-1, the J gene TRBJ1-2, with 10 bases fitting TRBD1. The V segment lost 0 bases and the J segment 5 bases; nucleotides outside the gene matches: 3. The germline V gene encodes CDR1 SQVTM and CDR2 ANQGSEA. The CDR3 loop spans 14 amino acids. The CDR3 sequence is CSVEDRTGGYGYTF. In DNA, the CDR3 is TGCAGCGTTGAAGACAGGACAGGGGGTTATGGCTACACCTTC. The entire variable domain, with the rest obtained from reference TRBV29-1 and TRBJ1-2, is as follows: SAVISQKPSRDICQRGTSLTIQCQVDSQVTMMFWYRQQPGQSLTLIATANQGSEATYESGFVIDKFPISRPNLTFSTLTVSNMSPEDSSIYLCSVEDRTGGYGYTFGSGTRLTVV.

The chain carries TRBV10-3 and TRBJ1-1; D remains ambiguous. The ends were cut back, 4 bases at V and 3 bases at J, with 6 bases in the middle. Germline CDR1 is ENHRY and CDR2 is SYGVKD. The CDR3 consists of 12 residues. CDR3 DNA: TGTGCCATCAGTGTCCGGGACACTGAAGCTTTCTTT. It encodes CAISVRDTEAFF.

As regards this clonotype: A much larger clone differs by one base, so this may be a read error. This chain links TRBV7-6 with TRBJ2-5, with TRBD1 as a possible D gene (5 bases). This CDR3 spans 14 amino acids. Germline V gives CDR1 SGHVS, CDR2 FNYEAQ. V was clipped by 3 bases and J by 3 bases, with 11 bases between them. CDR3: CASSFLRGEETQYF. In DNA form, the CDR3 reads TGTGCCAGCAGCTTTTTAAGGGGTGAAGAGACCCAGTACTTC.

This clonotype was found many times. CDR3 residues: CASSRDVGELFF. The CDR3 DNA follows: TGCGCCAGCAGCCGGGACGTCGGGGAGCTGTTTTTT. The chain recombines TRBV4-1 with TRBJ2-2, with D possibly called TRBD1 or TRBD2 (5 bases each). Trimming cost V 4 bases and J 7 bases, with 7 bases left between them. The CDR3 covers 12 residues. Germline-derived CDR1 and CDR2 are MGHRA and YSYEKL.

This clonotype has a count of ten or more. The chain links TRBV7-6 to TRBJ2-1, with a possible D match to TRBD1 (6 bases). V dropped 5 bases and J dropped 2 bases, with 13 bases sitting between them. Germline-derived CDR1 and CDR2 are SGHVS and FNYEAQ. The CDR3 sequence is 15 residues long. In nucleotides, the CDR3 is TGTGCCAGCAGCACCCCAGGGGCCACCTACAATGAGCAGTTCTTC. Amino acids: CASSTPGATYNEQFF. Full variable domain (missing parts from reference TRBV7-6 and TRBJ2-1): GAGVSQSPRYKVTKRGQDVALRCDPISGHVSLYWYRQALGQGPEFLTYFNYEAQQDKSGLPNDRFSAERPEGSISTLTIQRTEQRDSAMYRCASSTPGATYNEQFFGPGTRLTVL.

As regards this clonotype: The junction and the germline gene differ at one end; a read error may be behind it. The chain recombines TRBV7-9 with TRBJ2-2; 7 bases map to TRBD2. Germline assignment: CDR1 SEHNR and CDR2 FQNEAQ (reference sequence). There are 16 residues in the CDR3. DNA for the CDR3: TGTGCCAGCAGCCTAGCGGCGAGGGGTTACACCGGGGAGCTGTTTTTT. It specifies CASSLAARGYTGELFF.

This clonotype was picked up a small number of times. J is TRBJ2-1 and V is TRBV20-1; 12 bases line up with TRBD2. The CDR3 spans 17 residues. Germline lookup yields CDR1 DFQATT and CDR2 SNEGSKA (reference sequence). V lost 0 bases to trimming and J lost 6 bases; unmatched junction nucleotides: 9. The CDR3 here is CSARDPGTSGPSNEQFF. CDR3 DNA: TGCAGTGCTAGAGATCCCGGGACTAGCGGGCCCAGCAATGAGCAGTTCTTC.

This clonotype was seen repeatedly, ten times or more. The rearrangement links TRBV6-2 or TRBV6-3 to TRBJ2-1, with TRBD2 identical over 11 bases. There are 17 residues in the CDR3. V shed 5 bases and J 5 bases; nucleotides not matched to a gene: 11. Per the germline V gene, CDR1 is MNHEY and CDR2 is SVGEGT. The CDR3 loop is CASSRKLAGELNNEQFF. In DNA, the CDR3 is TGTGCCAGCAGTCGAAAACTAGCGGGGGAGTTGAACAATGAGCAGTTCTTC.